These 5 T cell receptor beta chains were all obtained from the same sample, sequenced in a study of cytomegalovirus exposure and HLA in healthy donors. Primers included in the PCR were 60 Vbeta and 13 Jbeta primers. Produced via immunoSEQ multiplex PCR; TCRdb's table is partial and in-frame only. The sample shows around 130,000 clones, over 65% of them seen only once. Sequencing was done on a sample of PBMCs. Receptors were obtained from a man in his fifties or sixties in good health and CMV-seronegative.

This clone has only a few counts. The J gene is TRBJ2-1, the V gene TRBV29-1, with 9 bases identical to TRBD2. There are 15 residues in the CDR3. Per the germline V gene, CDR1 is SQVTM and CDR2 is ANQGSEA. With V trimmed by 8 bases and J by 5 bases, 13 bases remained unmatched. CDR3 nucleotide sequence: TGCAGCTTCAGACCTTTGACTAGCGGAAACAATGAGCAGTTCTTC. The encoded protein is CSFRPLTSGNNEQFF.

The chain links TRBV11-2 to TRBJ2-3, with a possible D match to TRBD2 (5 bases). Trimming cost V 6 bases and J 2 bases, with 15 bases left between them. Germline V lookup: CDR1 SGHAT, CDR2 FQNNGV. The CDR3 runs to 15 residues. CDR3 DNA: TGTGCCAGCAGTCCAAGAAGCGGTTACACAGATACGCAGTATTTT. The encoded protein is CASSPRSGYTDTQYF.

This chain connects TRBV20-1 to TRBJ2-7; the D is unclear. V lost 0 bases and J lost 5, with 2 bases in between. This CDR3 comprises 10 residues. Germline CDR1 reads DFQATT; CDR2 reads SNEGSKA (reference sequence). The CDR3 region has the DNA TGCAGTGCTAGAGACGACGAGCAGTACTTC. Amino acids: CSARDDEQYF.

The rearrangement links TRBV5-1 to TRBJ2-1, with 8 positions matching TRBD2. The CDR3 extends over 16 amino acids. Per the germline V gene, CDR1 is SGHRS and CDR2 is YFSETQ. Trimming removed 4 bases from V and 0 bases from J; junction bases left unmatched: 6. This CDR3 is CASSISGTSSYNEQFF. In DNA, the CDR3 is TGCGCCAGCAGCATATCCGGGACTAGCTCCTACAATGAGCAGTTCTTC.

J is TRBJ1-1 and V is TRBV27, with D uncertain. The CDR3 covers 14 residues. The V gene's germline CDR1 is MNHEY and CDR2 SMNVEV (reference sequence). V lost 5 bases, J lost 7 bases, and 17 bases lay in between. CDR3 residues: CASSPGESESEAFF. In DNA form, the CDR3 reads TGTGCCAGCAGTCCCGGGGAAAGCGAGAGTGAAGCTTTCTTT.